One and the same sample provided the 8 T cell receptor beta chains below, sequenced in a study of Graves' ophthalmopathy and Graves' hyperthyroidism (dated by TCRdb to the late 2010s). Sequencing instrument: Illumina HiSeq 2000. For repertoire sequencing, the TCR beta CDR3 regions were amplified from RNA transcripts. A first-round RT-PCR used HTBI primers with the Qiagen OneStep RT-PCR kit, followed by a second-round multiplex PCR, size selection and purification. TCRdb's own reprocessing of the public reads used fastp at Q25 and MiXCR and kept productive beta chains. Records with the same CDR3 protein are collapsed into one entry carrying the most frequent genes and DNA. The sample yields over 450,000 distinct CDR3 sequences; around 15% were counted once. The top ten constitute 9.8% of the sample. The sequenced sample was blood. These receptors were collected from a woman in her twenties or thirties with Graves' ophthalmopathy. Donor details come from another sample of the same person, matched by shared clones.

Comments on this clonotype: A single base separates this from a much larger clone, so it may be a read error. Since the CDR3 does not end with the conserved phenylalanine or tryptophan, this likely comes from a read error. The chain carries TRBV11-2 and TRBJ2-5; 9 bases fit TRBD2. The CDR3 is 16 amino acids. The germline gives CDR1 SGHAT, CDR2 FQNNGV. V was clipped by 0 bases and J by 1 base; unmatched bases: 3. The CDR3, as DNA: TGTGCCAGCAGCTTAGATGGACTAGCGCTCCAAGAGACCCAGTACCTC. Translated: CASSLDGLALQETQYL.

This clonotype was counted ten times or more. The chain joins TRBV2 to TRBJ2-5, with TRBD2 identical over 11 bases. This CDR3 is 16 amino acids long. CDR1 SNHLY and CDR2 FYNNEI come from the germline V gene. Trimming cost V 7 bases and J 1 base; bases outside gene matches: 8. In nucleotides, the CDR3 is TGTGCCAGCACTGGCCTAGCGGGGGGTCTCCAAGAGACCCAGTACTTC. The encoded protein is CASTGLAGGLQETQYF.

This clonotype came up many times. CDR3 sequence (DNA): TGTGCCACGGACGACAGGGAGAACACCGGGGAGCTGTTTTTT. This encodes CATDDRENTGELFF. The chain employs TRBV28 and TRBJ2-2; TRBD1 matches 7 bases. The CDR3 loop spans 14 amino acids. Losses at the gene ends were 10 bases for V and 1 base for J; bases not matched to a gene: 6. Germline values: CDR1 MDHEN, CDR2 SYDVKM.

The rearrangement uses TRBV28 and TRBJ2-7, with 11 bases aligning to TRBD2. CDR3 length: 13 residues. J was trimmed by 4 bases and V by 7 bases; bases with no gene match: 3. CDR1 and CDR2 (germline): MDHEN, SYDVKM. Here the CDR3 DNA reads TGTGCCAGCACGGCTAGCGGGAGGTACGAGCAGTACTTC. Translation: CASTASGRYEQYF.

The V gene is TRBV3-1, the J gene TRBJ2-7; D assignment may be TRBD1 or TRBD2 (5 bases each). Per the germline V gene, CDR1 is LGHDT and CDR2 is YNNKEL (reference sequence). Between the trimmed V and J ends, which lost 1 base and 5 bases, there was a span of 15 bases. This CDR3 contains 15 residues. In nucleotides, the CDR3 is TGTGCCAGCAGCCAAGGGTGGGGGAACCGCAACGAGCAGTACTTC. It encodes CASSQGWGNRNEQYF.

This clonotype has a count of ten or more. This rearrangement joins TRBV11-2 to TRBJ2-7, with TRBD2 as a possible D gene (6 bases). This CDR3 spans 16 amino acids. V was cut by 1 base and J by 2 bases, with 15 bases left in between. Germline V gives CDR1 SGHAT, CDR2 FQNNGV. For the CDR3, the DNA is TGTGCCAGCAGCTTAGTGGGAGGACAACGGACCTACGAGCAGTACTTC. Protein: CASSLVGGQRTYEQYF. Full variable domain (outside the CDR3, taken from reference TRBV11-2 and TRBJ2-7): EAGVAQSPRYKIIEKRQSVAFWCNPISGHATLYWYQQILGQGPKLLIQFQNNGVVDDSQLPKDRFSAERLKGVDSTLKIQPAKLEDSAVYLCASSLVGGQRTYEQYFGPGTRLTVT.

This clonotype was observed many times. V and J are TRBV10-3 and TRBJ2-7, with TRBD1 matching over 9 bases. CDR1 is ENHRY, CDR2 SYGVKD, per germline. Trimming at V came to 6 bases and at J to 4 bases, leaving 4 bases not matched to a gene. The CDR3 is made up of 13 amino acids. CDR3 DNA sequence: TGTGCCATCAGACCCGGGACAGGGTACGAGCAGTACTTC. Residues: CAIRPGTGYEQYF.

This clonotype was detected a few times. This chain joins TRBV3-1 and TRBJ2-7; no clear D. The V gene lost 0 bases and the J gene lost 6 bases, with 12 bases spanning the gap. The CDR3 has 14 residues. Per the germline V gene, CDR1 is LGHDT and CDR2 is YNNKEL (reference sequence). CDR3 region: CASSQDLLVSEQYF. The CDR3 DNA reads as TGTGCCAGCAGCCAAGATCTTTTAGTGAGCGAGCAGTACTTC.